These T cell receptor beta chains were read from a single sample in a study of tumor and adjacent non-tumor tissue in lung cancer. TCRdb analysed the multiplex PCR reads with MiXCR anew, one entry per CDR3 protein. The sample shows roughly 66,000 distinct CDR3 sequences, around three quarters of them seen only once. The sequenced sample was lung tumor tissue. These receptors were collected from a man in his 60s with non-small cell lung cancer. CDR3s include the opening cysteine and the closing phenylalanine or tryptophan. The D gene is left open where the match is weak. Expanded clones are given a class, and other clones once, few, many or no size at all.

cdr3_nt: TGTGCCTCCGAACCATTCCGGGACACCGCTCTTGGATGGACCGGGGAGCTTTTTTTT; cdr3_aa: CASEPFRDTALGWTGELFF; j_call: TRBJ2-2; v_call: TRBV10-3; clone_size: .; d_call: .
cdr3_nt: TGTGCCAGCAGTTTCGTCTCCGATGAGCAGTTCTTC; cdr3_aa: CASSFVSDEQFF; j_call: TRBJ2-1; v_call: TRBV28; clone_size: .; d_call: .
cdr3_nt: TGTAGCGTAAAGGACAGGGGAGTGGCCACTGAAGCTTTCTTT; cdr3_aa: CSVKDRGVATEAFF; j_call: TRBJ1-1; v_call: TRBV29-1; clone_size: .; d_call: TRBD1
cdr3_nt: TGCAGTGCATCAAGGGGAGGACAGGGTTCCCACGAGCAGTACTTC; cdr3_aa: CSASRGGQGSHEQYF; j_call: TRBJ2-7; v_call: TRBV29-1; clone_size: .; d_call: TRBD1
cdr3_nt: TGCAGTACTAGAGATCGCACGGGTGGCGGAGAAAATTACAATAAGCAGTTCTTC; cdr3_aa: CSTRDRTGGGENYNKQFF; j_call: TRBJ2-1; v_call: TRBV20-1; clone_size: .; d_call: .
cdr3_nt: TGCGCCAGCAGTGACGGAGGGAACCCCTACGAGCAGTACTTC; cdr3_aa: CASSDGGNPYEQYF; j_call: TRBJ2-7; v_call: TRBV10-2; clone_size: large; d_call: .
cdr3_nt: TGTGCCAGTAGTTACCTTCGGCCCAATTCCTACGAGCAGTACTTC; cdr3_aa: CASSYLRPNSYEQYF; j_call: TRBJ2-7; v_call: TRBV6-6; clone_size: .; d_call: .
cdr3_nt: TGTGCCACGAGTGATATGGGACAGTCCGCCTGGAATGGGCAGTTCTTC; cdr3_aa: CATSDMGQSAWNGQFF; j_call: TRBJ2-1; v_call: TRBV24-1; clone_size: .; d_call: TRBD1
cdr3_nt: TGTGCCAGCAGCTTGGTTTCAGGGGATGGACAGCCCCAGCATTTT; cdr3_aa: CASSLVSGDGQPQHF; j_call: TRBJ1-5; v_call: TRBV5-5; clone_size: .; d_call: .
cdr3_nt: TGTGCCGGCAGTTACTCCCTAGGCTCTGGGGCCAACCTCCTGACTTTC; cdr3_aa: CAGSYSLGSGANLLTF; j_call: TRBJ2-6; v_call: TRBV6-5; clone_size: .; d_call: .
cdr3_nt: TGCAGTGTAACCGGGACTAGCGGGGGGAGGGATTACAATGAACAGTTCTTC; cdr3_aa: CSVTGTSGGRDYNEQFF; j_call: TRBJ2-1; v_call: TRBV20-1; clone_size: .; d_call: TRBD2
cdr3_nt: TGCAGCGTTGAAGAAGGGCTGGGACTAGCAGGAGACGAGCAGTACTTC; cdr3_aa: CSVEEGLGLAGDEQYF; j_call: TRBJ2-7; v_call: TRBV29-1; clone_size: .; d_call: TRBD2
cdr3_nt: TGTACCAGCAGTGAAGGGTCGGCAGTCGGGTCACTCCTCCACTTT; cdr3_aa: CTSSEGSAVGSLLHF; j_call: TRBJ1-6; v_call: TRBV6-1; clone_size: .; d_call: .
cdr3_nt: TGCAGCGTGGAGTACAGGGGGGCGCCGAACACTGAAGCTTTCTTT; cdr3_aa: CSVEYRGAPNTEAFF; j_call: TRBJ1-1; v_call: TRBV29-1; clone_size: .; d_call: TRBD1
cdr3_nt: TGCAGTGTTAACCCTCTAGCGGGAGGGGTTTACGAGCAGTACTTC; cdr3_aa: CSVNPLAGGVYEQYF; j_call: TRBJ2-7; v_call: TRBV20-1; clone_size: .; d_call: TRBD2
cdr3_nt: TGCGCCAGCATCCCCACCCCGGGGCCACAATCCTACGAACAGTACTTC; cdr3_aa: CASIPTPGPQSYEQYF; j_call: TRBJ2-7; v_call: TRBV5-1; clone_size: .; d_call: .
cdr3_nt: TGCAGTGTTAGGTGGGACATTGAGACCGGGGAGCTGTTTTTT; cdr3_aa: CSVRWDIETGELFF; j_call: TRBJ2-2; v_call: TRBV20-1; clone_size: .; d_call: .
cdr3_nt: TGTGCCATCAGCGAACCCGGGACAGGTTCAACCTACGAGCAGTACTTC; cdr3_aa: CAISEPGTGSTYEQYF; j_call: TRBJ2-7; v_call: TRBV10-3; clone_size: many; d_call: TRBD1
cdr3_nt: TGTGCTAGTGCTTTGGAGTCTAGCGCTTTTACCACCCACCCGGACGAGCAGTACTTC; cdr3_aa: CASALESSAFTTHPDEQYF; j_call: TRBJ2-7; v_call: TRBV12-5; clone_size: .; d_call: .
cdr3_nt: TGCGCCAGCAGCCGGACTAGCGGGAGCCACAATGAGCACTTCTTC; cdr3_aa: CASSRTSGSHNEHFF; j_call: TRBJ2-1; v_call: TRBV6-6; clone_size: .; d_call: TRBD2
cdr3_nt: TGTGCCAACAACTTTCAGGGGACCGGGTCCTACAATGAGCAGTTTTTC; cdr3_aa: CANNFQGTGSYNEQFF; j_call: TRBJ2-1; v_call: TRBV5-5; clone_size: .; d_call: .
cdr3_nt: TGTGCCAGCACCTACCGGGACAGAAAAAACGACTATGGCTACACCTTC; cdr3_aa: CASTYRDRKNDYGYTF; j_call: TRBJ1-2; v_call: TRBV6-2/TRBV6-3; clone_size: many; d_call: TRBD1
cdr3_nt: TGCGCCAGCAATGAGTCGAGGCGCGGACAGGGGGTCGATGAGCAGCTCTTC; cdr3_aa: CASNESRRGQGVDEQLF; j_call: TRBJ2-1; v_call: TRBV10-1; clone_size: .; d_call: TRBD1
cdr3_nt: TGTGCTAGCAGTTGGGACAGGGGGGTTGAAAAACTGTTTTTT; cdr3_aa: CASSWDRGVEKLFF; j_call: TRBJ1-4; v_call: TRBV12-3/TRBV12-4; clone_size: .; d_call: TRBD1
cdr3_nt: TGTGCCAGCAGTTACCCCACTGGGACAGGGGTCTACAATGAGCAGTCCTTC; cdr3_aa: CASSYPTGTGVYNEQSF; j_call: TRBJ2-1; v_call: TRBV6-2/TRBV6-3; clone_size: .; d_call: TRBD1
cdr3_nt: TGTGCCAGCAGCTTCGCAGAGGGGGATCAAGAGACCCAGTACTTC; cdr3_aa: CASSFAEGDQETQYF; j_call: TRBJ2-5; v_call: TRBV6-6; clone_size: .; d_call: .
cdr3_nt: TGCAGTGCTCTCAAGGGGATAGCGAGCTCCTACGAGCAGTACTTC; cdr3_aa: CSALKGIASSYEQYF; j_call: TRBJ2-7; v_call: TRBV20-1; clone_size: .; d_call: .
cdr3_nt: TGCAGTACTGGCCTAGGGCTAACGGGAGGGCCTTGGTTCAATGAGCAGTTCTTC; cdr3_aa: CSTGLGLTGGPWFNEQFF; j_call: TRBJ2-1; v_call: TRBV20-1; clone_size: .; d_call: TRBD2
cdr3_nt: TGCAGTGCTAGAGACGGATGTGACAGTGTATCCTACGAGCAGTACTTC; cdr3_aa: CSARDGCDSVSYEQYF; j_call: TRBJ2-7; v_call: TRBV20-1; clone_size: .; d_call: .
cdr3_nt: TGCAGTACTAGAGATCAGGCGGGAGGGGGCGGATACGAGCAGTACTTC; cdr3_aa: CSTRDQAGGGGYEQYF; j_call: TRBJ2-7; v_call: TRBV20-1; clone_size: .; d_call: TRBD2
cdr3_nt: TGTGCCAGCAGCTTAGAGGGTTCCTACAATGAGCAGTTCTTC; cdr3_aa: CASSLEGSYNEQFF; j_call: TRBJ2-1; v_call: TRBV7-8; clone_size: many; d_call: .
cdr3_nt: TGTGCCAGCACCTGGATAGGGGGCTCCATTGGGGCCAACGTCCTGACTTTC; cdr3_aa: CASTWIGGSIGANVLTF; j_call: TRBJ2-6; v_call: TRBV28; clone_size: .; d_call: TRBD1
cdr3_nt: TGTGCCGGCAGCTCTGGGCTAGCAGATAGCACAGATATGCAGTATTTT; cdr3_aa: CAGSSGLADSTDMQYF; j_call: TRBJ2-3; v_call: TRBV11-3; clone_size: once; d_call: .
cdr3_nt: TGTGCCAGCAGTTACCCTTCGGTGACCGGGGAGGAATACCAAGAGACCCAGTACTTC; cdr3_aa: CASSYPSVTGEEYQETQYF; j_call: TRBJ2-5; v_call: TRBV6-5; clone_size: .; d_call: .
cdr3_nt: TGTGCCAGCAGCCCTCGGACAGGGGAACAGGGAGATGAAAAACTGTTTTTT; cdr3_aa: CASSPRTGEQGDEKLFF; j_call: TRBJ1-4; v_call: TRBV7-9; clone_size: .; d_call: TRBD1
cdr3_nt: TGTGCCAGCAGGTTAACGGGGGGATACGAGCAGTACTTC; cdr3_aa: CASRLTGGYEQYF; j_call: TRBJ2-7; v_call: TRBV6-1; clone_size: once; d_call: TRBD2
cdr3_nt: TGCAGTGCTCACTTACGGAGACTAGCGACTCACGAGCAGTACTTC; cdr3_aa: CSAHLRRLATHEQYF; j_call: TRBJ2-7; v_call: TRBV20-1; clone_size: .; d_call: TRBD2
cdr3_nt: TGTGCCAGCACCAACGAGGGGGACAGGGATGAAAAACTGGTTTTT; cdr3_aa: CASTNEGDRDEKLVF; j_call: TRBJ1-4; v_call: TRBV28; clone_size: few; d_call: TRBD1
cdr3_nt: TGTGCTAGCAGTCACGGACAGGGTGGCAATCAGCTCCAGCATTTT; cdr3_aa: CASSHGQGGNQLQHF; j_call: TRBJ1-5; v_call: TRBV6-5; clone_size: .; d_call: TRBD1
cdr3_nt: TGTGCCAGTAGTGCGGGACAAACTGGAAACACCATATATTTT; cdr3_aa: CASSAGQTGNTIYF; j_call: TRBJ1-3; v_call: TRBV19; clone_size: .; d_call: .
cdr3_nt: TGTGCCAGCAGCTGGCAGCCCGACACCGGGAAGTTGTTTTTT; cdr3_aa: CASSWQPDTGKLFF; j_call: TRBJ2-2; v_call: TRBV5-5; clone_size: once; d_call: .
cdr3_nt: TGTGCCAGCAGTTACTCCCGCAGGGGTGGGACTGAAGATCTCTTT; cdr3_aa: CASSYSRRGGTEDLF; j_call: TRBJ1-1; v_call: TRBV6-5; clone_size: .; d_call: .
cdr3_nt: TGCAGTGTTAGGGGGGGGACTAGCGGGAACTATGAGCAGTACTTC; cdr3_aa: CSVRGGTSGNYEQYF; j_call: TRBJ2-7; v_call: TRBV20-1; clone_size: .; d_call: TRBD2
cdr3_nt: TGTGCCAGCAGCTTAGGCGTCGGTTCACCCCTCCACTTT; cdr3_aa: CASSLGVGSPLHF; j_call: TRBJ1-6; v_call: TRBV13; clone_size: .; d_call: .
cdr3_nt: TGTGTCTGGAGGGTCGACAGGATTTCACACCTCCACTTT; cdr3_aa: CVWRVDRISHLHF; j_call: TRBJ1-6; v_call: TRBV30; clone_size: .; d_call: .
cdr3_nt: TGTGCCAGGAGCCCCGGAGGGGGCACTGAAGCTTTCTTT; cdr3_aa: CARSPGGGTEAFF; j_call: TRBJ1-1; v_call: TRBV11-2; clone_size: .; d_call: .
cdr3_nt: TGCAGTGCTGGCGTTGGGCTAAGTCAGCCCCAGAATTTT; cdr3_aa: CSAGVGLSQPQNF; j_call: TRBJ1-5; v_call: TRBV20-1; clone_size: once; d_call: .
cdr3_nt: TGCAGCGTTCAACTAGACAGGACATACAATGAGCATTTCTTC; cdr3_aa: CSVQLDRTYNEHFF; j_call: TRBJ2-1; v_call: TRBV29-1; clone_size: once; d_call: .
cdr3_nt: TGTAGTGCTATAAAACTAGCGGGGTTGGTTAATGAGCAGTTCTTC; cdr3_aa: CSAIKLAGLVNEQFF; j_call: TRBJ2-1; v_call: TRBV20-1; clone_size: .; d_call: TRBD2
cdr3_nt: TGTGCCTGGACGCGACAGGGAGTGGGGGAGCTGTTTTTT; cdr3_aa: CAWTRQGVGELFF; j_call: TRBJ2-2; v_call: TRBV30; clone_size: .; d_call: TRBD1
cdr3_nt: TGTGCCAGCAGCGTTGGACTAGCGGGAGTAGAGACCCAGTACTTC; cdr3_aa: CASSVGLAGVETQYF; j_call: TRBJ2-5; v_call: TRBV14; clone_size: few; d_call: TRBD2
cdr3_nt: TGCAGTGCACGGGGTCAGCTCACAGATATGCAGTATTTT; cdr3_aa: CSARGQLTDMQYF; j_call: TRBJ2-3; v_call: TRBV20-1; clone_size: .; d_call: .
cdr3_nt: TGTGCCAGCGGAGGACGGGCGGCATACGATGAGCAGTTCTTC; cdr3_aa: CASGGRAAYDEQFF; j_call: TRBJ2-1; v_call: TRBV6-5; clone_size: .; d_call: .
cdr3_nt: TGTGTCAGCAGCCCGGGACGGCGGAGTGAAAAACTGGTTTTT; cdr3_aa: CVSSPGRRSEKLVF; j_call: TRBJ1-4; v_call: TRBV12-3/TRBV12-4; clone_size: .; d_call: .
cdr3_nt: TGTAGCGTTGGTAAGACTTCCTCCTACATTGAGCAGTTCTTC; cdr3_aa: CSVGKTSSYIEQFF; j_call: TRBJ2-1; v_call: TRBV29-1; clone_size: .; d_call: .
cdr3_nt: TGTGCCAGCAGGAGACGGGGAATCCACGAGCAGTACTTC; cdr3_aa: CASRRRGIHEQYF; j_call: TRBJ2-7; v_call: TRBV2; clone_size: .; d_call: .
cdr3_nt: TGTGCCAGCAGTCCCCGTGCACCCGGTTACGAGCAGTACTTC; cdr3_aa: CASSPRAPGYEQYF; j_call: TRBJ2-7; v_call: TRBV28; clone_size: many; d_call: .
cdr3_nt: TGCAGTGCTCACTCCCGGAGACTAGCGACTTACGACCAGTACTTC; cdr3_aa: CSAHSRRLATYDQYF; j_call: TRBJ2-7; v_call: TRBV20-1; clone_size: few; d_call: TRBD2
cdr3_nt: TGCAGTGATAGAGAGATGGTCGGTGAAAAACTGTTTTTT; cdr3_aa: CSDREMVGEKLFF; j_call: TRBJ1-4; v_call: TRBV20-1; clone_size: many; d_call: .
cdr3_nt: TGTGCCAGCAGTTTAGGCGGGATTAACACCGGGGAGCTGTTTTTT; cdr3_aa: CASSLGGINTGELFF; j_call: TRBJ2-2; v_call: TRBV28; clone_size: many; d_call: .